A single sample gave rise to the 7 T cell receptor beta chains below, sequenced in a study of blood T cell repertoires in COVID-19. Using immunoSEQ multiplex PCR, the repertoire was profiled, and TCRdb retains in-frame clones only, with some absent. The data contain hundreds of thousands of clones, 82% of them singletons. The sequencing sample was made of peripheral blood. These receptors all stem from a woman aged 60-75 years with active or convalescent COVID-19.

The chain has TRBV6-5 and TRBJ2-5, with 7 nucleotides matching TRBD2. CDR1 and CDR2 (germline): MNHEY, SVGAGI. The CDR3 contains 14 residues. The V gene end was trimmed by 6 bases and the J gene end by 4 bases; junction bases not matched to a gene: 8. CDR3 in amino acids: CASSFREARETQYF. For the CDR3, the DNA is TGTGCCAGCAGCTTCCGGGAGGCCCGAGAGACCCAGTACTTC.

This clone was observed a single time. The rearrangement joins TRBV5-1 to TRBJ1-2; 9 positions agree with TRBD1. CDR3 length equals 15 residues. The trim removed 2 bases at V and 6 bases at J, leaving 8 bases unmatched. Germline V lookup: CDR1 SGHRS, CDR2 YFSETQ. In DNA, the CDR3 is TGCGCCAGCAGCTTCGGGACAGGGAGATGGGATGGCTACACCTTC. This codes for CASSFGTGRWDGYTF. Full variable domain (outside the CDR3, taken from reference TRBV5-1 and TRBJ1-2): KAGVTQTPRYLIKTRGQQVTLSCSPISGHRSVSWYQQTPGQGLQFLFEYFSETQRNKGNFPGRFSGRQFSNSRSEMNVSTLELGDSALYLCASSFGTGRWDGYTFGSGTRLTVV.

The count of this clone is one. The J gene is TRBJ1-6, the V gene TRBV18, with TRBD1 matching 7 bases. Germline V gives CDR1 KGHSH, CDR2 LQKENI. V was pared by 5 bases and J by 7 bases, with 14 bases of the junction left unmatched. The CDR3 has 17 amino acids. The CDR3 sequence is CASSFTGTASLNSPLHF. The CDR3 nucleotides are TGTGCCAGCTCATTTACCGGGACAGCGAGTTTGAATTCACCCCTCCACTTT.

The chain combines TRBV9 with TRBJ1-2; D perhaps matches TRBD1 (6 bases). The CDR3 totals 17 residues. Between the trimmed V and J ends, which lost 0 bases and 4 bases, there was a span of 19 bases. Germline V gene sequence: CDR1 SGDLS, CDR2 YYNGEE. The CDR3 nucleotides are TGTGCCAGCAGCGTAGCCACTGGACAGAGGCCCCCCTATGGCTACACCTTC. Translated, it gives CASSVATGQRPPYGYTF.

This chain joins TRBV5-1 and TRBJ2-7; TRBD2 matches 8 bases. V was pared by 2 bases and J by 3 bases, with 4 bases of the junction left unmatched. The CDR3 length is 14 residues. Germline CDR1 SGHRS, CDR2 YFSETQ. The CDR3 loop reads CASSFKRGIYEQYF. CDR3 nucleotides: TGCGCCAGCAGCTTTAAGCGGGGGATCTACGAGCAGTACTTC. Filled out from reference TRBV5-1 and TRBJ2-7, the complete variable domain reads KAGVTQTPRYLIKTRGQQVTLSCSPISGHRSVSWYQQTPGQGLQFLFEYFSETQRNKGNFPGRFSGRQFSNSRSEMNVSTLELGDSALYLCASSFKRGIYEQYFGPGTRLTVT.

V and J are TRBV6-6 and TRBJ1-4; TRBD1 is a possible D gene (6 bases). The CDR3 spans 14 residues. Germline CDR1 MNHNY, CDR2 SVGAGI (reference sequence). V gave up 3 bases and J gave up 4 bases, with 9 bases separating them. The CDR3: CASSYRTVNEKLFF. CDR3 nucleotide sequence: TGTGCCAGCAGTTATAGGACAGTTAATGAAAAACTGTTTTTT.

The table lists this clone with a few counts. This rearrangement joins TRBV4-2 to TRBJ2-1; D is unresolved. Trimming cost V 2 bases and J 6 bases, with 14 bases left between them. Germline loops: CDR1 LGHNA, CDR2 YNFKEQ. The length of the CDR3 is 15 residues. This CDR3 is CASSQFAASPNEQFF. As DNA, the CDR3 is TGTGCCAGCAGCCAATTTGCGGCCTCGCCCAATGAGCAGTTCTTC.